A selection of T cell receptor beta chains follows, all from one sample in a study of OX40 agonist ivuxolimab in advanced cancers. The protocol was immunoSEQ multiplex PCR, while the TCRdb copy is restricted to in-frame clones and leaves out a portion. Here the sample spans some 77,000 clones, around 83% being singletons. Sample: CD4+ or CD8+ T cells sorted from blood, taken in a trial of the OX40 agonist ivuxolimab. The receptors originated from an adult with an advanced solid tumor such as melanoma, head and neck, liver or kidney cancer. The CDR3 runs from the conserved cysteine through the conserved F or W. Fields, in order: clone size, J gene, D gene, V gene, CDR3 protein, CDR3 DNA. D genes are given only for firm matches. For some rows the clone size is stated as once, few or many, or as a class when expanded; others skip it.

clone_size: -; j_call: TRBJ2-1; d_call: TRBD1; v_call: TRBV7-8; cdr3_aa: CASSLPRGLRDNEQFF; cdr3_nt: TGTGCCAGCAGCTTACCCAGGGGGCTACGGGACAATGAGCAGTTCTTC
clone_size: -; j_call: TRBJ2-5; d_call: TRBD2; v_call: TRBV30; cdr3_aa: CAWSVSSGSGETQYF; cdr3_nt: TGTGCCTGGAGTGTATCCAGCGGGAGCGGGGAGACCCAGTACTTC
clone_size: -; j_call: TRBJ2-2; d_call: TRBD2; v_call: TRBV2; cdr3_aa: CASTRLASNTGELFF; cdr3_nt: TGTGCCAGCACTAGACTAGCTTCGAACACCGGGGAGCTGTTTTTT
clone_size: -; j_call: TRBJ2-7; d_call: TRBD2; v_call: TRBV6-6; cdr3_aa: CASSPVERGSYEQYF; cdr3_nt: TGTGCCAGCAGCCCCGTGGAGCGGGGATCCTACGAGCAGTACTTC
clone_size: -; j_call: TRBJ2-7; d_call: -; v_call: TRBV25-1; cdr3_aa: CASSELAGGEFYYEQYF; cdr3_nt: TGTGCCAGCAGTGAATTGGCCGGGGGAGAATTTTACTACGAGCAGTACTTC
clone_size: -; j_call: TRBJ2-3; d_call: TRBD2; v_call: TRBV2; cdr3_aa: CASTGVAGSTDTQYF; cdr3_nt: TGTGCCAGCACGGGGGTAGCGGGGAGCACAGATACGCAGTATTTT
clone_size: -; j_call: TRBJ2-7; d_call: -; v_call: TRBV2; cdr3_aa: CASSAPLGNEQYF; cdr3_nt: TGTGCCAGCAGTGCCCCGCTCGGGAACGAGCAGTACTTC
clone_size: -; j_call: TRBJ2-2; d_call: TRBD2; v_call: TRBV27; cdr3_aa: CASSLREGFTGELFF; cdr3_nt: TGTGCCAGCAGCCTTAGGGAGGGATTCACCGGGGAGCTGTTTTTT
clone_size: -; j_call: TRBJ1-2; d_call: -; v_call: TRBV28; cdr3_aa: CASSLLGAITNYGYTF; cdr3_nt: TGTGCCAGCAGTTTATTAGGGGCAATTACTAACTATGGCTACACCTTC
clone_size: -; j_call: TRBJ1-3; d_call: -; v_call: TRBV6-1; cdr3_aa: CASSEGGTIYF; cdr3_nt: TGTGCCAGCAGTGAAGGGGGCACCATATATTTT
clone_size: -; j_call: TRBJ1-4; d_call: -; v_call: TRBV5-4; cdr3_aa: CASSTYMGREKLFF; cdr3_nt: TGTGCCAGCAGCACCTACATGGGGCGTGAAAAACTGTTTTTT
clone_size: -; j_call: TRBJ2-5; d_call: TRBD2; v_call: TRBV9; cdr3_aa: CASNRGGNQETQYF; cdr3_nt: TGTGCCAGCAATCGGGGGGGCAACCAAGAGACCCAGTACTTC
clone_size: -; j_call: TRBJ2-7; d_call: -; v_call: TRBV11-3; cdr3_aa: CASSSMAGSSYEQYF; cdr3_nt: TGTGCCAGCAGCTCGATGGCGGGGAGCTCCTACGAGCAGTACTTC
clone_size: -; j_call: TRBJ2-5; d_call: TRBD2; v_call: TRBV6-5; cdr3_aa: CASSRSGGQETQYF; cdr3_nt: TGTGCCAGCAGTCGTAGCGGGGGTCAAGAGACCCAGTACTTC
clone_size: few; j_call: TRBJ2-5; d_call: -; v_call: TRBV5-1; cdr3_aa: CASSLGGKETQYF; cdr3_nt: TGCGCCAGCAGCTTGGGGGGCAAAGAGACCCAGTACTTC
clone_size: -; j_call: TRBJ1-3; d_call: -; v_call: TRBV30; cdr3_aa: CAWSVHGGLSGNTIYF; cdr3_nt: TGTGCCTGGAGTGTACATGGGGGCCTCTCTGGAAACACCATATATTTT
clone_size: -; j_call: TRBJ2-7; d_call: TRBD1; v_call: TRBV2; cdr3_aa: CASTKSWTGLVYEQYF; cdr3_nt: TGTGCCAGCACCAAGAGTTGGACAGGCCTCGTTTACGAGCAGTACTTC
clone_size: few; j_call: TRBJ2-7; d_call: -; v_call: TRBV6-5; cdr3_aa: CARGTRGTTYEQYF; cdr3_nt: TGTGCCAGAGGAACGCGGGGAACCACCTACGAGCAGTACTTC
clone_size: -; j_call: TRBJ1-1; d_call: -; v_call: TRBV29-1; cdr3_aa: CSAWGGPLDTEAFF; cdr3_nt: TGCAGCGCATGGGGGGGACCCCTTGACACTGAAGCTTTCTTT
clone_size: -; j_call: TRBJ2-2; d_call: -; v_call: TRBV7-3; cdr3_aa: CASSLSVTGELFF; cdr3_nt: TGTGCCAGCAGTTTATCGGTGACCGGGGAGCTGTTTTTT
clone_size: -; j_call: TRBJ2-7; d_call: -; v_call: TRBV6-5; cdr3_aa: CASSVETGPYEQYF; cdr3_nt: TGTGCCAGCTCTGTAGAGACGGGACCTTACGAGCAGTACTTC
clone_size: -; j_call: TRBJ1-2; d_call: -; v_call: TRBV28; cdr3_aa: CASSLLGLYGYTF; cdr3_nt: TGTGCCAGCAGTTTATTGGGATTATACGGCTACACCTTC
clone_size: -; j_call: TRBJ1-5; d_call: TRBD1; v_call: TRBV29-1; cdr3_aa: CSAVTGFGNQPQHF; cdr3_nt: TGCAGCGCTGTGACAGGGTTCGGCAATCAGCCCCAGCATTTT
clone_size: -; j_call: TRBJ1-4; d_call: -; v_call: TRBV6-5; cdr3_aa: CASSPWDRANEKLFF; cdr3_nt: TGTGCCAGCAGCCCGTGGGACCGGGCTAATGAAAAACTGTTTTTT
clone_size: -; j_call: TRBJ2-3; d_call: -; v_call: TRBV19; cdr3_aa: CASKRDRATDTQYF; cdr3_nt: TGTGCCAGTAAAAGGGACCGGGCCACAGATACGCAGTATTTT
clone_size: -; j_call: TRBJ2-1; d_call: TRBD2; v_call: TRBV7-9; cdr3_aa: CASSASGNEQFF; cdr3_nt: TGTGCCAGCAGCGCTAGCGGTAATGAGCAGTTCTTC
clone_size: -; j_call: TRBJ1-1; d_call: TRBD1; v_call: TRBV19; cdr3_aa: CASSISQGAFTEAFF; cdr3_nt: TGTGCCAGTAGTATAAGTCAGGGGGCTTTCACTGAAGCTTTCTTT
clone_size: few; j_call: TRBJ2-3; d_call: -; v_call: TRBV10-1; cdr3_aa: CASSERTSRVTDTQYF; cdr3_nt: TGCGCCAGCAGTGAGAGGACCTCCAGGGTCACAGATACGCAGTATTTT
clone_size: -; j_call: TRBJ1-1; d_call: -; v_call: TRBV5-6; cdr3_aa: CASRRAIRGDTEAFF; cdr3_nt: TGTGCCAGCAGGCGGGCCATCAGGGGAGACACTGAAGCTTTCTTT
clone_size: -; j_call: TRBJ2-5; d_call: -; v_call: TRBV18; cdr3_aa: CASSPFEVAETQYF; cdr3_nt: TGTGCCAGCTCACCATTTGAGGTTGCGGAGACCCAGTACTTC
clone_size: -; j_call: TRBJ1-3; d_call: -; v_call: TRBV19; cdr3_aa: CASKYGSTIYF; cdr3_nt: TGTGCCAGTAAATATGGAAGCACCATATATTTT
clone_size: -; j_call: TRBJ1-3; d_call: -; v_call: TRBV2; cdr3_aa: CASTFPRSSGNTIYF; cdr3_nt: TGTGCCAGCACTTTCCCCCGGTCCTCTGGAAACACCATATATTTT
clone_size: -; j_call: TRBJ2-2; d_call: TRBD2; v_call: TRBV6-5; cdr3_aa: CASKAGVWTGELFF; cdr3_nt: TGTGCCAGCAAGGCGGGAGTATGGACCGGGGAGCTGTTTTTT